The rows below give T cell receptor beta chains drawn from one sample of a study of shared clonotypes between healthy human individuals. The method was immunoSEQ multiplex PCR; TCRdb's version includes in-frame clones alone and lacks a portion of them. The data show around 700,000 clones, around 72% seen once. Input material: memory CD4+ T cells sorted from blood. Receptors originate from a woman in her 30s in good health. The CDR3 runs from the conserved cysteine through the conserved F or W. The order of the fields is V gene, CDR3 length, D gene, J gene, clone size, CDR3 DNA, CDR3 protein. D genes are given only for firm matches. Some rows have no size entry. The others give once, few or many, or a class for an expanded clone.

TRBV10-3	17	TRBD2	TRBJ2-7	.	TGTGCCATCAGTGAGTCGGATAGCGGGAGGGTCGCCTACGAGCAGTACTTC	CAISESDSGRVAYEQYF
TRBV30	16	.	TRBJ1-6	.	TGTGCCTGGAGTCCTTCTCGGACAACCTATAATTCACCCCTCCACTTT	CAWSPSRTTYNSPLHF
TRBV5-1	14	TRBD1	TRBJ2-1	.	TGCGCCAGCAGCCTGGGGACAGGGGGCGATGAGCAGTTCTTC	CASSLGTGGDEQFF
TRBV2	14	.	TRBJ1-2	.	TGTGCCAGCAGTGAAGTAGGGGCCAGGGGCGGCTACACCTTC	CASSEVGARGGYTF
TRBV28	17	.	TRBJ2-3	few	TGTGCCAGCAGTTTAAGTCGGAATAGCGGAATCACAGATACGCAGTATTTT	CASSLSRNSGITDTQYF
TRBV28	15	TRBD2	TRBJ2-1	.	TGTGCCAGCGAGAGGACTAGCGGGACCTACAATGAGCAGTTCTTC	CASERTSGTYNEQFF
TRBV7-9	14	.	TRBJ1-1	.	TGTGCCAGCAGCTTAGTAAGGGATTACACTGAAGCTTTCTTT	CASSLVRDYTEAFF
TRBV11-2	12	.	TRBJ2-7	once	TGTGCCAGCAGCTCCCGCCCCTACGAGCAGTACTTC	CASSSRPYEQYF
TRBV28	14	.	TRBJ1-3	.	TGTGCCAGCAGTTTAGGGGGCGCGGGAAACACCATATATTTT	CASSLGGAGNTIYF
TRBV28	15	.	TRBJ1-5	few	TGTGCCAGCACAGGTACCGTGTATCCCAATCAGCCCCAGCATTTT	CASTGTVYPNQPQHF
TRBV20-1	11	.	TRBJ2-7	.	TGCAGTGCTAGTGAGGCCTACGAGCAGTACTTC	CSASEAYEQYF
TRBV19	18	TRBD2	TRBJ2-2	.	TGTGCCAGTAGTATTGTACTAGCGGGGTTCGCGAACACCGGGGAGCTGTTTTTT	CASSIVLAGFANTGELFF
TRBV7-2	15	.	TRBJ1-5	.	TGTGCCAGCAGCTTTGTGATGGGTAGCAATCAGCCCCAGCATTTT	CASSFVMGSNQPQHF
TRBV2	13	.	TRBJ2-7	.	TGTGCCAGCAGGCCCTCCTCCAGGGGATGGCAGTACTTC	CASRPSSRGWQYF
TRBV27	14	.	TRBJ1-5	once	TGTGCCAGCAGCCCGATGGGGGCTCGGGAGCCCCAGCATTTT	CASSPMGAREPQHF
TRBV28	17	TRBD2	TRBJ2-2	.	TGTGCCAGCAGTCCCACCCTAGCGGGAGTCTACACCGGGGAGCTGTTTTTT	CASSPTLAGVYTGELFF
TRBV11-2	14	TRBD2	TRBJ2-7	.	TGTGCCAGCAGCTTAAGACTAGCGAGCTACGAGCAGTACTTC	CASSLRLASYEQYF
TRBV2	13	TRBD1	TRBJ1-1	.	TGTGCCAGCAGTGAATTTCTGGACAGGGAAGCTTTCTTT	CASSEFLDREAFF
TRBV7-7	13	.	TRBJ2-1	.	TGTGCCAGCAGTTTGACCCTGGTGGATGAGCAGTTCTTC	CASSLTLVDEQFF
TRBV11-2	14	TRBD1	TRBJ2-7	.	TGTGCCAGCAGCCCGGCCCGGGACAGCTACGAGCAGTACTTC	CASSPARDSYEQYF
TRBV5-1	15	TRBD1	TRBJ2-3	few	TGCGCCAGCGCGTTTGGGACAGAAAGCACAGATACGCAGTATTTT	CASAFGTESTDTQYF
TRBV28	12	TRBD2	TRBJ2-4	.	TGTGCCAGTAGCGGGAGTTCGGACATTCAGTACTTC	CASSGSSDIQYF
TRBV4-2	14	.	TRBJ2-1	.	TGTGCCAGCAGCCAAGTCGCTCGGGATAATGAGCAGTTCTTC	CASSQVARDNEQFF
TRBV6-6	13	.	TRBJ1-1	few	TGTGCCAGCAGTTACTTAGGGCAGGGATGGGCTTTCTTT	CASSYLGQGWAFF
TRBV30	13	.	TRBJ1-4	many	TGTGCCTGGAGGGGGGTCCCATTTGAAAAACTGTTTTTT	CAWRGVPFEKLFF
TRBV9	15	TRBD2	TRBJ2-7	many	TGTGCCAGCAGCGTAGATTCGCTAGCGGGAGATGTGCAGTACTTC	CASSVDSLAGDVQYF
TRBV29-1	13	.	TRBJ1-1	.	TGCAGCGTTGAAGTCGGTTCAGGGCGGGAAGCTTTCTTT	CSVEVGSGREAFF
TRBV5-1	15	.	TRBJ2-3	few	TGCGCCAGCAGCTTGGGGACTCGCGGGTCAGATACGCAGTATTTT	CASSLGTRGSDTQYF